Listed below are T cell receptor beta chains from one sample, sequenced in a study of PD-1 blockade in classical Hodgkin lymphoma. Assay: immunoSEQ multiplex PCR; the TCRdb copy retains only in-frame clones and omits some. This sample carries about 26,000 clones, around two thirds of them seen once, and the ten largest clones take approximately 12%. The sequencing used peripheral blood mononuclear cells (PBMCs), collected before the second cycle of nivolumab. These receptors all stem from a human donor with classical Hodgkin lymphoma. Each CDR3 is given with its conserved first and last residue. The order of the fields is J gene, clone size, D gene, V gene, CDR3 protein, CDR3 DNA. The D gene is left open where the match is weak. Not every row has a clone size; where given, it reads once, few, many or a size class.

>TRBJ1-3|-|-|TRBV7-2
CASSSTARAGNTIYF
TGTGCCAGCAGCTCGACAGCCCGAGCTGGAAACACCATATATTTT
>TRBJ1-1|-|TRBD1|TRBV2
CASSKGANTEAFF
TGTGCCAGCAGCAAGGGGGCGAACACTGAAGCTTTCTTT
>TRBJ2-7|-|-|TRBV2
CASSEARYAAILGEQYF
TGTGCCAGCAGTGAAGCCCGGTACGCCGCGATCTTGGGCGAGCAGTACTTC
>TRBJ2-5|few|TRBD1|TRBV6-5
CASSLGDRGYETQYF
TGTGCCAGCAGTCTCGGGGACAGGGGGTACGAGACCCAGTACTTC
>TRBJ1-4|-|-|TRBV19
CASSPGLTNEKLFF
TGTGCCAGTAGTCCGGGACTGACTAATGAAAAACTGTTTTTT
>TRBJ2-7|-|TRBD1|TRBV30
CAWSPGQLYEQYF
TGTGCCTGGAGTCCGGGACAGCTCTACGAGCAGTACTTC
>TRBJ1-3|few|-|TRBV7-2
CASSLGQGNSGNTIYF
TGTGCCAGCAGCTTAGGTCAGGGTAATTCTGGAAACACCATATATTTT
>TRBJ2-1|-|TRBD2|TRBV28
CASSSPQAGWNEQFF
TGTGCCAGCAGTTCCCCTCAAGCGGGGTGGAATGAGCAGTTCTTC
>TRBJ1-3|-|TRBD1|TRBV11-1
CASSSSTGAKGNTIYF
TGTGCCAGCAGCTCTTCGACAGGGGCTAAAGGGAACACCATATATTTT
>TRBJ2-2|-|TRBD2|TRBV5-1
CASTASGANTGELFF
TGCGCCAGCACCGCTAGCGGGGCGAACACCGGGGAGCTGTTTTTT
>TRBJ1-3|-|-|TRBV5-1
CASRKEGNTIYF
TGCGCCAGCAGGAAAGAGGGAAACACCATATATTTT
>TRBJ2-7|-|-|TRBV30
CAWSGLSSYEQYF
TGTGCCTGGAGTGGCCTAAGCTCCTACGAGCAGTACTTC
>TRBJ1-1|once|-|TRBV5-1
CASSLGPMMNTEAFF
TGCGCCAGCAGCTTGGGACCCATGATGAACACTGAAGCTTTCTTT
>TRBJ2-3|-|TRBD2|TRBV6-5
CASSPIAGALDTQYF
TGTGCCAGCAGTCCCATAGCGGGAGCATTAGATACGCAGTATTTT
>TRBJ2-1|-|TRBD2|TRBV19
CASSKTSGSYNEQFF
TGTGCCAGTAGTAAGACTAGCGGGTCCTACAATGAGCAGTTCTTC
>TRBJ2-1|-|-|TRBV30
CAWTGSPYNEQFF
TGTGCCTGGACCGGGAGCCCCTACAATGAGCAGTTCTTC
>TRBJ2-7|few|-|TRBV5-1
CASSLGSSSYEQYF
TGCGCCAGCAGCTTGGGAAGTTCTTCCTACGAGCAGTACTTC
>TRBJ1-1|-|-|TRBV7-9
CASSLGGGFEAFF
TGTGCCAGCAGCTTAGGAGGGGGGTTTGAAGCTTTCTTT
>TRBJ2-7|-|-|TRBV11-2
CASSFGAPSSYEQYF
TGTGCCAGCAGCTTCGGCGCACCGAGCTCCTACGAGCAGTACTTC
>TRBJ2-3|-|TRBD2|TRBV27
CASSLRREHTDTQYF
TGTGCCAGCAGTTTAAGGCGGGAGCACACAGATACGCAGTATTTT
>TRBJ2-7|-|-|TRBV5-1
CASSLLTDRLSSYEQYF
TGCGCCAGCAGCCTTCTGACCGACAGGTTAAGCTCCTACGAGCAGTACTTC
>TRBJ2-2|-|-|TRBV14
CASSQGQHGTGELFF
TGTGCCAGCAGCCAAGGCCAACATGGCACCGGGGAGCTGTTTTTT
>TRBJ1-2|-|-|TRBV10-1
CASSENAWTHQPFYGYTF
TGCGCCAGCAGTGAGAACGCCTGGACCCACCAACCTTTCTATGGCTACACCTTC
>TRBJ2-5|-|-|TRBV28
CASSPRWGRGETQYF
TGTGCCAGCAGCCCACGGTGGGGTAGGGGAGAGACCCAGTACTTC
>TRBJ2-2|-|-|TRBV6-1
CASNFRTEYGELFF
TGTGCCAGCAACTTCCGGACAGAGTATGGGGAGCTGTTTTTT
>TRBJ2-7|medium-sized|-|TRBV6-5
CASSAQGPQYEQYF
TGTGCCAGCAGTGCCCAGGGCCCCCAATACGAGCAGTACTTC
>TRBJ1-3|-|-|TRBV5-1
CASSLGGTSGNTIYF
TGCGCCAGCAGCTTGGGAGGGACTTCTGGAAACACCATATATTTT
>TRBJ2-3|-|-|TRBV25-1
CASSLTGTDTQYF
TGTGCCAGCAGCCTAACGGGCACAGATACGCAGTATTTT
>TRBJ2-5|-|-|TRBV7-2
CASSLPGETQYF
TGTGCCAGCAGCTTACCCGGAGAGACCCAGTACTTC
>TRBJ1-2|-|TRBD1|TRBV5-6
CASSWTGSGYTF
TGTGCCAGCAGCTGGACAGGGTCTGGCTACACCTTC
>TRBJ2-7|-|TRBD2|TRBV29-1
CSVAGGRWILYEQYF
TGCAGCGTTGCCGGCGGGAGATGGATTCTCTACGAGCAGTACTTC
>TRBJ2-1|-|TRBD1|TRBV6-1
CASSEGRGLVQFF
TGTGCCAGCAGTGAAGGCAGGGGGCTTGTGCAGTTCTTC
>TRBJ1-5|few|-|TRBV2
CASSDERDQPQHF
TGTGCCAGCAGTGATGAGAGGGATCAGCCCCAGCATTTT
>TRBJ1-1|-|-|TRBV18
CASSRVGNTEAFF
TGTGCCAGCTCCAGGGTTGGGAACACTGAAGCTTTCTTT
>TRBJ2-5|-|TRBD2|TRBV7-6
CASSPSGRALETQYF
TGTGCCAGCAGCCCTAGCGGGAGGGCCTTGGAGACCCAGTACTTC
>TRBJ1-2|-|-|TRBV6-5
CASSYLGNYGYTF
TGTGCCAGCAGTTATCTGGGGAACTATGGCTACACCTTC
>TRBJ1-1|few|-|TRBV7-9
CASSLAYTEAFF
TGTGCCAGCAGCTTAGCGTACACTGAAGCTTTCTTT
>TRBJ1-2|-|TRBD1|TRBV5-4
CASSLGPKGGSNYGYTF
TGTGCCAGCAGCTTGGGCCCGAAAGGGGGCTCTAACTATGGCTACACCTTC
>TRBJ2-2|few|-|TRBV5-4
CASSALAGTPGELFF
TGTGCCAGCAGCGCCCTGGCCGGGACCCCCGGGGAGCTGTTTTTT
>TRBJ1-5|-|TRBD1|TRBV7-2
CASSLRGIGTGGNQPQHF
TGTGCCAGCAGCTTACGGGGGATAGGGACAGGAGGGAATCAGCCCCAGCATTTT
>TRBJ1-3|-|-|TRBV28
CASRRGNTIYF
TGTGCCAGCAGAAGAGGAAACACCATATATTTT
>TRBJ1-5|-|-|TRBV30
CAWSEQGLQPQHF
TGTGCCTGGAGCGAGCAGGGGCTTCAGCCCCAGCATTTT
>TRBJ2-7|-|-|TRBV5-6
CASSLGLRGLYEQYF
TGTGCCAGCAGCTTGGGTTTAAGGGGTCTCTACGAGCAGTACTTC
>TRBJ2-2|-|-|TRBV19
CASRIAENTGELFF
TGTGCCAGTAGAATAGCGGAAAACACCGGGGAGCTGTTTTTT
>TRBJ1-4|-|-|TRBV19
CASSIRDQKLFF
TGTGCCAGTAGTATCCGCGACCAAAAACTGTTTTTT
>TRBJ1-2|-|-|TRBV19
CASSIWDTINYGYTF
TGTGCCAGTAGTATTTGGGACACCATAAACTATGGCTACACCTTC
>TRBJ2-4|-|-|TRBV30
CAWSRDAKNIQYF
TGTGCCTGGAGTAGGGACGCCAAAAACATTCAGTACTTC
>TRBJ2-3|-|-|TRBV5-4
CASSADGAMIDTQYF
TGTGCCAGCAGCGCCGACGGGGCAATGATAGATACGCAGTATTTT
>TRBJ1-2|-|-|TRBV5-5
CASSSKPQAYGYTF
TGTGCCAGCAGCTCAAAACCCCAAGCCTATGGCTACACCTTC
>TRBJ2-4|-|-|TRBV19
CASSTDRSAVGNIQYF
TGTGCCAGTAGCACAGACAGGTCCGCGGTGGGAAACATTCAGTACTTC
>TRBJ1-6|-|-|TRBV6-1
CASRDGQLNSPLHF
TGTGCCAGCAGAGATGGACAGTTAAATTCACCCCTCCACTTT
>TRBJ1-1|medium-sized|-|TRBV7-2
CASSFRGNTEAFF
TGTGCCAGCAGCTTCAGGGGGAACACTGAAGCTTTCTTT
>TRBJ1-1|-|TRBD1|TRBV11-2
CASSSDRGGTEAFF
TGTGCCAGCAGCTCGGACAGGGGAGGTACTGAAGCTTTCTTT
>TRBJ2-7|-|-|TRBV5-1
CASSLEGFEQYF
TGCGCCAGCAGCTTGGAGGGCTTCGAGCAGTACTTC
>TRBJ1-2|-|-|TRBV7-2
CASSPQAGMSGYTF
TGTGCCAGCAGCCCCCAAGCAGGGATGAGCGGCTACACCTTC
>TRBJ2-3|few|-|TRBV4-2
CASSQDDGANSDTQYF
TGTGCCAGCAGCCAAGATGATGGGGCCAACTCAGATACGCAGTATTTT
>TRBJ1-2|once|-|TRBV19
CASSGGGRRYGYTF
TGTGCCAGTAGCGGCGGGGGGCGAAGGTATGGCTACACCTTC
>TRBJ2-4|-|-|TRBV5-8
CASSLAGGRRDIQYF
TGTGCCAGCAGCTTGGCCGGGGGCAGGCGGGACATTCAGTACTTC
>TRBJ2-7|-|-|TRBV18
CASSPGPKYEQYF
TGTGCCAGCTCACCAGGGCCAAAATACGAGCAGTACTTC
>TRBJ2-7|-|-|TRBV6-5
CASSYSSWDEEQYF
TGTGCCAGCAGTTACTCGAGTTGGGACGAGGAGCAGTACTTC